The entry below describes one T cell receptor beta chain. The antigen is not known. Libraries were prepared by immunoSEQ multiplex PCR; TCRdb keeps only in-frame clonotypes and omits some of them. The sample consists of 78,000 or so clones, roughly 84% of them appearing once. The germline CDR1 and CDR2 sequences are MNHNS and SASEGT. Trimming stripped 2 bases from V and 13 bases from J, with 18 bases between. This CDR3 comprises 15 residues. This sample was included in a study of graft-versus-host responses after intestinal transplantation. This rearrangement joins TRBV6-1 to TRBJ1-6, with D perhaps TRBD1 (5 bases). Material: unstimulated CD8+ T cells sorted from spleen or lymph node cells, obtained before transplant. This sequence originates from a human donor who was the organ donor for an intestinal transplant. As DNA, the CDR3 is TGTGCCAGCAGTGAATGGGGGGACGGACCTGTGCCCCTCCACTTT. It specifies CASSEWGDGPVPLHF.